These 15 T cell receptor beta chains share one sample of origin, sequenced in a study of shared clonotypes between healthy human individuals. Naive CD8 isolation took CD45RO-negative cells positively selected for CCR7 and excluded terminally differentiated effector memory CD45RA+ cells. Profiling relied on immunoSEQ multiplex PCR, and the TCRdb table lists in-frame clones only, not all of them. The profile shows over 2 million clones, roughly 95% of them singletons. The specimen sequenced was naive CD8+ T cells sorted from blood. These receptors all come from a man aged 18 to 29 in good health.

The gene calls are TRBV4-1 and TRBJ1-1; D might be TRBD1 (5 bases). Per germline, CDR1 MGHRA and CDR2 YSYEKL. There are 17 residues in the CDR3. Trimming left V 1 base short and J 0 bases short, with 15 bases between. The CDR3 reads CASSQVYPRALNTEAFF. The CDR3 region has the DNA TGCGCCAGCAGCCAAGTGTACCCCAGGGCCCTGAACACTGAAGCTTTCTTT.

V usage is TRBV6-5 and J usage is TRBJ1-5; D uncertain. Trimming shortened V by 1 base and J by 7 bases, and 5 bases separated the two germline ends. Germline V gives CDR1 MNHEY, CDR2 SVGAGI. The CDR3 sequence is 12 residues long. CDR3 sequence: CASSYLDQPQHF. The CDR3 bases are TGTGCCAGCAGTTACTTGGACCAGCCCCAGCATTTT.

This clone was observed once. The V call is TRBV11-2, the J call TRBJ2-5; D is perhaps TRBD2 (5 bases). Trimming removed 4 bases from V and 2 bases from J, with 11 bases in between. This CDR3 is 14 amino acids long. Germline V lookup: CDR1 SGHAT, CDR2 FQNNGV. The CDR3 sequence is CASSSWELQETQYF. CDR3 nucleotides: TGTGCCAGCAGCTCATGGGAGCTGCAAGAGACCCAGTACTTC.

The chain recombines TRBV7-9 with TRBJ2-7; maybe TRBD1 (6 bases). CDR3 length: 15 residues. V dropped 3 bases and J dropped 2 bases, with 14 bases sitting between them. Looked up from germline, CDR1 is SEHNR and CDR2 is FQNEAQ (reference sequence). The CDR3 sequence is CASSFYRDKPYEQYF. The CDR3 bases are TGTGCCAGCAGCTTTTACCGGGACAAACCCTACGAGCAGTACTTC.

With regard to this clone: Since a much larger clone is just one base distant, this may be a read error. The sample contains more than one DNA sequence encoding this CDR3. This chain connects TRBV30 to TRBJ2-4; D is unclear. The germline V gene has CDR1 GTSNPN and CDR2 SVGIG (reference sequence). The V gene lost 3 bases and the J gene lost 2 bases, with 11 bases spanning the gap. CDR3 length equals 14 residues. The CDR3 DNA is TGTGCCTGGAGCTCCGCAGGTACCAAAAACATTCAGTACTTC. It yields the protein CAWSSAGTKNIQYF.

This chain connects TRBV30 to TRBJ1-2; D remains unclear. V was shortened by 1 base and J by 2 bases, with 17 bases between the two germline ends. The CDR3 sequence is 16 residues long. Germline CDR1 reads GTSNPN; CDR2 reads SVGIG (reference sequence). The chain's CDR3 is CAWSGYSGALNYGYTF. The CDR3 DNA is TGTGCCTGGAGTGGGTATTCAGGTGCTTTAAACTATGGCTACACCTTC.

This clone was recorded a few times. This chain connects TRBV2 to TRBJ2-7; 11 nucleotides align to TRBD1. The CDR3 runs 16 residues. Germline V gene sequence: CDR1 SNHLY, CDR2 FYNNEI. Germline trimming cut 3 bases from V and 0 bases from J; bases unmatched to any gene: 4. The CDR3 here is CASSDAGTGGSYEQYF. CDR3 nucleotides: TGTGCCAGCAGTGACGCCGGGACAGGGGGCTCCTACGAGCAGTACTTC.

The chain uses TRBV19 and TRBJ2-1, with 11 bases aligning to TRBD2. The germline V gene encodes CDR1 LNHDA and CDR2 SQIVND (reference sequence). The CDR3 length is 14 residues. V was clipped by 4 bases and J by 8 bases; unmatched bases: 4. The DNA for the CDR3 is TGTGCCAGTAGTACTAGCGGGAGGATGTATGAGCAGTTCTTC. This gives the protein CASSTSGRMYEQFF.

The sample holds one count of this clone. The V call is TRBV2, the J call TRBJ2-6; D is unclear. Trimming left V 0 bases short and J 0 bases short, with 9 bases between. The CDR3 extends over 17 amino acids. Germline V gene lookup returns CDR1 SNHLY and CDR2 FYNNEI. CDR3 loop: CASSEAGINSGANVLTF. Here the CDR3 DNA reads TGTGCCAGCAGTGAAGCAGGAATCAACTCTGGGGCCAACGTCCTGACTTTC.

The CDR3 here is CSVEDRLTGELFF. CDR3 DNA: TGCAGCGTTGAAGATAGACTCACCGGGGAGCTGTTTTTT. The V gene is TRBV29-1, the J gene TRBJ2-2; the D is unclear. V was shortened by 0 bases and J by 4 bases, with 6 bases between the two germline ends. The CDR3 spans 13 residues. Germline V gene sequence: CDR1 SQVTM, CDR2 ANQGSEA.

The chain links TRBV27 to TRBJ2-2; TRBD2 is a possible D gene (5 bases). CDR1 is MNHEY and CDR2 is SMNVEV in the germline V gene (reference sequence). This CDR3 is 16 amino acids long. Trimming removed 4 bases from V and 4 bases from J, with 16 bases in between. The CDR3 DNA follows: TGTGCCAGCAGTTCCGGAGGACGCGGATTCACCGGGGAGCTGTTTTTT. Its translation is CASSSGGRGFTGELFF.

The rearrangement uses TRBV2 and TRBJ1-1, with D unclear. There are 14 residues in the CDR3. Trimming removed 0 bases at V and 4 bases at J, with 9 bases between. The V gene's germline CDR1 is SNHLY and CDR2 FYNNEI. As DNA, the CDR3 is TGTGCCAGCAGTGAAGCGCTAGGGATCACTGAAGCTTTCTTT. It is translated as CASSEALGITEAFF.

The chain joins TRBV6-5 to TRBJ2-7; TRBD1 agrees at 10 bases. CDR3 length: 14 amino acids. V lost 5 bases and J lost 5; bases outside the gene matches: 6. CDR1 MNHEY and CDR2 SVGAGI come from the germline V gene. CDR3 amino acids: CASSPGTGANEQYF. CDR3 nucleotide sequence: TGTGCCAGCAGTCCCGGGACAGGGGCCAACGAGCAGTACTTC.

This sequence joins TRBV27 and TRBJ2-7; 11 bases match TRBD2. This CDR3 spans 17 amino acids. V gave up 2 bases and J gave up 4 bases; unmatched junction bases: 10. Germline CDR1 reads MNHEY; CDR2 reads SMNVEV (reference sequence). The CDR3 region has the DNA TGTGCCAGCAGTTTAGCCGGCCTAGCGGGAGGACTTTACGAGCAGTACTTC. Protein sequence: CASSLAGLAGGLYEQYF.

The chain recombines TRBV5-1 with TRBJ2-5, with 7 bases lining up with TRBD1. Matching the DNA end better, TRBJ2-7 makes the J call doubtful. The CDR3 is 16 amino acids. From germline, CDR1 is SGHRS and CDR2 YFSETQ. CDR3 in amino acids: CASSPGPGQSSYEQYF. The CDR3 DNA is TGCGCCAGCAGCCCGGGGCCGGGACAGAGCTCCTACGAGCAGTACTTC.